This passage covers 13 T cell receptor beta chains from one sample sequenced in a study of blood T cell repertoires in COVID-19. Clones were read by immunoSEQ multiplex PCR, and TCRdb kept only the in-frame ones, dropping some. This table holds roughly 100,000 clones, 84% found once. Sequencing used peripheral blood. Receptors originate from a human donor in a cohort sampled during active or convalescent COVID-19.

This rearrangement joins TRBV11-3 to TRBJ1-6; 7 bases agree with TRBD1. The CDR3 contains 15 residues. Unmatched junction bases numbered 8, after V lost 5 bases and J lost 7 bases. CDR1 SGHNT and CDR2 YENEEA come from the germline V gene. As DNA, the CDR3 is TGTGCCAGCAGCCGACAGGGAACGTCAAATTCACCCCTCCACTTT. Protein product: CASSRQGTSNSPLHF.

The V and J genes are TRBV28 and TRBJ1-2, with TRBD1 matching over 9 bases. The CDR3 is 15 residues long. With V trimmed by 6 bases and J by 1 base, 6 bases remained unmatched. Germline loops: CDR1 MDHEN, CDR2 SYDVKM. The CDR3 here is CASRLQGADNYGYTF. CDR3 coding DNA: TGTGCCAGCAGGCTACAGGGGGCCGATAACTATGGCTACACCTTC.

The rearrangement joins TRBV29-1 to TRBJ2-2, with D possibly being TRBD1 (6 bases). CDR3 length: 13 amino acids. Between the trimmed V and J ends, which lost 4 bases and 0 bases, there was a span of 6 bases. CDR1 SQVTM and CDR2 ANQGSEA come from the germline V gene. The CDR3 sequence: CSVGQANTGELFF. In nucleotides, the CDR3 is TGCAGCGTTGGACAGGCGAACACCGGGGAGCTGTTTTTT.

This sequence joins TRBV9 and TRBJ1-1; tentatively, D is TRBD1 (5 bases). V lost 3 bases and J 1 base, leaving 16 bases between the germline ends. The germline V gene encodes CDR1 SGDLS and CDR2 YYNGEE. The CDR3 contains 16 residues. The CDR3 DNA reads TGTGCCAGCAGCGAGTCCGGGGGGAGAGGGAACACTGAAGCTTTCTTT. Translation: CASSESGGRGNTEAFF.

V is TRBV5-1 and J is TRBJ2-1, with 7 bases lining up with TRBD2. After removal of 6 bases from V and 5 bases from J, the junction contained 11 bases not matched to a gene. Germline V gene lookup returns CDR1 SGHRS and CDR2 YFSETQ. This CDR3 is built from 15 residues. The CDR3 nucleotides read TGCGCCAGCATGAGGGTCGGGGGGACCAACAATGAGCAGTTCTTC. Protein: CASMRVGGTNNEQFF.

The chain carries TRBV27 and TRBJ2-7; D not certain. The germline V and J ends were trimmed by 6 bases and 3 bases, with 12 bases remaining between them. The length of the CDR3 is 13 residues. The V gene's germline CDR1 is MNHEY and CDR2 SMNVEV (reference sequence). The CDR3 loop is CASRGTGRYEQYF. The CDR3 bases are TGTGCCAGCAGGGGCACCGGCCGCTACGAGCAGTACTTC.

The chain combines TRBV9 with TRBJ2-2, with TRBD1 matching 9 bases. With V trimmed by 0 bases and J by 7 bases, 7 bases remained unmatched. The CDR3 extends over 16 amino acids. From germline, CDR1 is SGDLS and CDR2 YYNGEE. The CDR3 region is CASSVVGGQGSGELFF. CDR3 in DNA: TGTGCCAGCAGCGTAGTCGGGGGACAGGGAAGCGGGGAGCTGTTTTTT.

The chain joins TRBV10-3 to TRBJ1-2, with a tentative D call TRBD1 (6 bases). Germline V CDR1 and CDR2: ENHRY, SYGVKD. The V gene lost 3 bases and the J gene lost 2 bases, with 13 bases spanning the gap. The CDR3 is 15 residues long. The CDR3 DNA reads TGTGCCATCAGTGATCCCGACAGGACGAACTATGGCTACACCTTC. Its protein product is CAISDPDRTNYGYTF.

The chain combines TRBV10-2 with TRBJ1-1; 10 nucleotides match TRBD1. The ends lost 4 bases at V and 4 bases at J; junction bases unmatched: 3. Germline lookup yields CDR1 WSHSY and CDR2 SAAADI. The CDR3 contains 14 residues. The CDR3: CASSVTGGTTEAFF. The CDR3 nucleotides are TGCGCCAGCAGTGTGACAGGGGGCACCACTGAAGCTTTCTTT.

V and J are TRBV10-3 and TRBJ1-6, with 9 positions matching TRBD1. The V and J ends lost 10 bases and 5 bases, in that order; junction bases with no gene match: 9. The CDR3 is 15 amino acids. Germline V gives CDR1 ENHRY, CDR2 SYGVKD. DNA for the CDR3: TGTGCCACCCAGCCCGGGGACAGGGATAATTCACCCCTCCACTTT. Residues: CATQPGDRDNSPLHF.

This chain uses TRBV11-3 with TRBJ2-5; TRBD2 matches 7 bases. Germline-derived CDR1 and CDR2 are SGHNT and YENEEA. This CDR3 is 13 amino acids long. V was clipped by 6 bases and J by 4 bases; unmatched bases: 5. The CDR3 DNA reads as TGTGCCAGCAGAAGCGGGACCGGAGAGACCCAGTACTTC. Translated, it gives CASRSGTGETQYF.

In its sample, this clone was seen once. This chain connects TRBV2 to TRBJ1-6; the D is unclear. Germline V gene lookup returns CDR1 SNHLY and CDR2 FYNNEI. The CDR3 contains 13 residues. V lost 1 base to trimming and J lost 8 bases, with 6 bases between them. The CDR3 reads CASSEEGDSPLHF. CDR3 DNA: TGTGCCAGCAGTGAAGAGGGAGATTCACCCCTCCACTTT.

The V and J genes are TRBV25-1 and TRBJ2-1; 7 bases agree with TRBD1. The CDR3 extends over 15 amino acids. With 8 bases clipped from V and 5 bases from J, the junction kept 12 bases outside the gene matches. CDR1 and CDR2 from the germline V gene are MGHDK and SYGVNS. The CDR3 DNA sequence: TGTGCCAGCCAAAAACCGGGACAGACAAACAATGAGCAGTTCTTC. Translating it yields CASQKPGQTNNEQFF.